The text below deals with one T cell receptor beta chain. The antigen remains unidentified. A marrow graft followed busulfan-fludarabine conditioning, with cyclophosphamide on days +3 and +4. The protocol was immunoSEQ multiplex PCR, while the TCRdb copy is restricted to in-frame clones and leaves out a portion. The sample yields roughly 2,200 clones, about three quarters seen once. CDR1 and CDR2 (germline): MGHRA, YSYEKL. The CDR3 totals 12 residues. V was pared by 2 bases and J by 12 bases, with 11 bases between. This sample is part of a study of T cells after posttransplantation cyclophosphamide. Points from the study as a whole: Later post-transplant blood repertoires were often dominated by donor CD8+ memory clones. Skin or GI-infiltrating T cells shared few TRB sequences with blood. Recipient CMV seropositivity and CMV reactivation strongly tracked TRB clonality.

The chain recombines TRBV4-1 with TRBJ2-1; unclear D gene. This TCR derives from a male patient aged 55-69 years who received an allogeneic stem cell transplant from a related donor and was CMV-positive. Some T cells here may be from the graft donor. Here the sequenced sample was PBMCs, taken after allogeneic stem cell transplant with posttransplant cyclophosphamide. CDR3 protein: CASSQTTERQFF. The CDR3 DNA sequence: TGCGCCAGCAGCCAAACGACCGAGCGGCAGTTCTTC.